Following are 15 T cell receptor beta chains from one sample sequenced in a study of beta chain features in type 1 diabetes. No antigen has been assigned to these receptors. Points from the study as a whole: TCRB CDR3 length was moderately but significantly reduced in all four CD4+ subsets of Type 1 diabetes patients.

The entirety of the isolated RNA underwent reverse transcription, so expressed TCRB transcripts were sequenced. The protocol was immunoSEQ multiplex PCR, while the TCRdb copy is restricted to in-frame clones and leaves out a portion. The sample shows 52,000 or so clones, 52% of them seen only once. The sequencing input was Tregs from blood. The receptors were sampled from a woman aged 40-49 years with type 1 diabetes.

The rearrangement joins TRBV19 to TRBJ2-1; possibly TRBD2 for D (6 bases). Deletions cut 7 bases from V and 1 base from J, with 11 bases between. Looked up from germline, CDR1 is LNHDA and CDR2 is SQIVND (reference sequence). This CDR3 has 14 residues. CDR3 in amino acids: CASNRGGSYNEQFF. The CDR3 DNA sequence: TGTGCCAGTAACCGGGGAGGTTCCTACAATGAGCAGTTCTTC.

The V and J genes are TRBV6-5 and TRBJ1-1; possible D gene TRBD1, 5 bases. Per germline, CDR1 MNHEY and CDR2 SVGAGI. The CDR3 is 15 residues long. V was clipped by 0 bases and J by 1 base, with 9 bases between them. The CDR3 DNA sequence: TGTGCCAGCAGTTACTCGGGCGGGGCGAACACTGAAGCTTTCTTT. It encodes CASSYSGGANTEAFF.

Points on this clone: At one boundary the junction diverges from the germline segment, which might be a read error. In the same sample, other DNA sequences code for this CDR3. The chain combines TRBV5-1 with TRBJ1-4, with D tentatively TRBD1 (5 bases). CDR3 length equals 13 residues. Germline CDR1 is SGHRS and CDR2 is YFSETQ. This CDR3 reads CASSLEGRGKLFF. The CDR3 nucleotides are TGTGCCAGCAGCTTGGAGGGGCGGGGGAAACTGTTTTTT.

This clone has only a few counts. CDR3 sequence (DNA): TGTGCCACCAGCAGGGAGGCTAGCGGGACCTACAATGAGCAGTTCTTC. As protein: CATSREASGTYNEQFF. The chain joins TRBV15 to TRBJ2-1, with 9 bases lining up with TRBD2. The CDR3 spans 16 residues. J was trimmed by 2 bases and V by 3 bases; bases with no gene match: 5. Germline V gene data show CDR1 as LNHNV and CDR2 as YYDKDF (reference sequence).

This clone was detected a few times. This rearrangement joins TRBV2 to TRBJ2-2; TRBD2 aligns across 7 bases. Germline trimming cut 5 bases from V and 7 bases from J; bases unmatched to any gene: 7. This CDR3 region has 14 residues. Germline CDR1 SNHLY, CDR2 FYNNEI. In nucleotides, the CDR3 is TGTGCCAGCAGTCAGCGGGGAGTAGGCGGGGAGCTGTTTTTT. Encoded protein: CASSQRGVGGELFF.

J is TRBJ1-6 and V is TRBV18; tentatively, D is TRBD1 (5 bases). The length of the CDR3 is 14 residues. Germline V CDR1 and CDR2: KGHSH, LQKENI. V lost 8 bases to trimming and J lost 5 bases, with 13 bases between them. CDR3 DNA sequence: TGTGCCAGCCTGCAGGGTTTGGATAATTCACCCCTCCACTTT. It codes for CASLQGLDNSPLHF.

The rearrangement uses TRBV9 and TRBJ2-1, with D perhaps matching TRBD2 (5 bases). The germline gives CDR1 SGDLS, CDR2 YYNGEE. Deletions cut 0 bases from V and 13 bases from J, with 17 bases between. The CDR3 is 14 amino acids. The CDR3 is CASSVVPTVAGQFF. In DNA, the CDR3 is TGTGCCAGCAGCGTAGTGCCCACCGTGGCGGGCCAGTTCTTC.

The CDR3 DNA reads as TGTGCCAGCAGCCGCGGGCCGGGCTCCTACGAGCAGTACTTC. This translates into CASSRGPGSYEQYF. The J gene is TRBJ2-7, the V gene TRBV7-2; tentative D call: TRBD2 (5 bases). The CDR3 totals 14 residues. V lost 5 bases and J 0 bases, leaving 11 bases between the germline ends. CDR1 is SGHTA and CDR2 is FQGNSA in the germline V gene.

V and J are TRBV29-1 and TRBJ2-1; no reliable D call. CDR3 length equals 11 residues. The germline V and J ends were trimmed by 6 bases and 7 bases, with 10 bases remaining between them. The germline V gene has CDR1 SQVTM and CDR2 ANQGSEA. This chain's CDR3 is CSVRLVNEQFF. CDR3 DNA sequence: TGCAGCGTGAGACTCGTAAATGAGCAGTTCTTC.

The CDR3 region has the DNA TGTGCCAGCAGCCCGGCCAGCTTGGGCGTCTATGGCTACACCTTC. Residues: CASSPASLGVYGYTF. The rearrangement joins TRBV6-5 to TRBJ1-2; no clear D. Germline V gives CDR1 MNHEY, CDR2 SVGAGI. The CDR3 is 15 residues long. Trimming shortened V by 6 bases and J by 4 bases, and 18 bases separated the two germline ends.

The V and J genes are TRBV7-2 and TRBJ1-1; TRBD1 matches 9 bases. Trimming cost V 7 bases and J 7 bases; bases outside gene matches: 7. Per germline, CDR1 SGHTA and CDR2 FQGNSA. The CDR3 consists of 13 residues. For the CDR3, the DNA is TGTGCCAGCACCCTGGGACAGGGCTTTGAAGCTTTCTTT. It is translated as CASTLGQGFEAFF.

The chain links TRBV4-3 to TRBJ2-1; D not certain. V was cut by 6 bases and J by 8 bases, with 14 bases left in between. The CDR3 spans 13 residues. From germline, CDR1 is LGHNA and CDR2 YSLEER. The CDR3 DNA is TGCGCCAGCAGTCGTAGCCGAGGCGATGAGCAGTTCTTC. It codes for CASSRSRGDEQFF.

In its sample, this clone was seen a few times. DNA for the CDR3: TGTGCCATCAGTGACAAACCGAGCTCCTACGAGCAGTACTTC. Its translation: CAISDKPSSYEQYF. The chain has TRBV10-3 and TRBJ2-7; no clear D. The CDR3 length is 14 residues. Germline CDR1 reads ENHRY; CDR2 reads SYGVKD. Between the trimmed V and J ends, which lost 3 bases and 0 bases, there was a span of 9 bases.

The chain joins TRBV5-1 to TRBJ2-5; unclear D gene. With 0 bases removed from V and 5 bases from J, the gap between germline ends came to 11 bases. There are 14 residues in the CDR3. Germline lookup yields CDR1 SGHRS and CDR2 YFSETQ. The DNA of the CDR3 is TGCGCCAGCAGCTTGGAGCCGTCACGGGAGACCCAGTACTTC. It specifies CASSLEPSRETQYF.

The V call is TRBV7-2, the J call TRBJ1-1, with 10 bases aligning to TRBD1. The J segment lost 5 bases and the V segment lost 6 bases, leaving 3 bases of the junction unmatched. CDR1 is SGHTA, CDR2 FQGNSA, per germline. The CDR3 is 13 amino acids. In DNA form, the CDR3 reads TGTGCCAGCAGACGGGACAGGGGAACTGAAGCTTTCTTT. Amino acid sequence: CASRRDRGTEAFF.